This T cell receptor beta chain was obtained from a study of OX40 agonist ivuxolimab in advanced cancers. Broader study findings: On average, CD8+ T cells had more expanded clones than CD4+.

Trimming cost V 10 bases and J 7 bases, with 16 bases left between them. The CDR3 length is 13 residues. Germline loops: CDR1 LNHDA, CDR2 SQIVND (reference sequence). Regarding this clone: Its antigen remains unidentified.

Clones were sequenced by immunoSEQ multiplex PCR, and TCRdb holds only the in-frame ones, with some missing. The sample lists around 65,000 clones; over 90% were seen once. The rearrangement uses TRBV19 and TRBJ2-2, with TRBD1 as a possible D gene (8 bases). Specimen: CD4+ or CD8+ T cells sorted from blood, collected in a trial of the OX40 agonist ivuxolimab. The clonotype comes from an adult with an advanced solid tumor such as melanoma, head and neck, liver or kidney cancer. In DNA form, the CDR3 reads TGTGCCACCTCGGACAGGGAGGGCGGGGAGCTGTTTTTT. It yields the protein CATSDREGGELFF.